This TCR beta chain came from a study of blood T cell repertoires in COVID-19. As for the study in general: Sample material is recorded as cDNA or gDNA derived from T cells, B-cell-depleted T cells, or PBMCs.

This clone was picked up a small number of times. Authors' analysis steps: Amplification from reference gene primers served as the basis for estimated nucleated cell counts. Using immunoSEQ multiplex PCR, the repertoire was profiled, and TCRdb retains in-frame clones only, with some absent. The D gene and trimming were derived from the DNA, and the V and J assignments and clone size from that table. The data hold about 240,000 clones, with roughly 86% observed a single time. V lost 3 bases, J lost 9 bases, and 15 bases lay in between. Germline V lookup: CDR1 SGHTA, CDR2 FQGNSA. The CDR3 length is 14 residues.

Specimen: peripheral blood. This sequence joins TRBV7-2 and TRBJ1-5; D may be TRBD1 (5 bases). The TCR was taken from a man at least 80 years old with acute or convalescent COVID-19. In nucleotides, the CDR3 is TGTGCCAGCAGCTTGTGGGGGGGAGGGGTGCCCCAGCATTTT. It translates to CASSLWGGGVPQHF.